This T cell receptor (beta chain) was sequenced during a study of blood T cell repertoires in COVID-19. As for the study in general: Spain, Italy and the United States supplied samples that represented acute and convalescent COVID-19. Nucleic acid was either cDNA or gDNA, and it came from T cells, B-cell-depleted T cells, or PBMCs.

The V gene lost 6 bases and the J gene lost 8 bases, with 8 bases spanning the gap. The germline V gene has CDR1 MDHEN and CDR2 SYDVKM. This CDR3 comprises 12 residues. Repertoires were generated with immunoSEQ multiplex PCR, while TCRdb's copy carries only in-frame clones and drops some. The table records roughly 100,000 clones, around 86% of them present only once. Specimen: peripheral blood. The rearrangement joins TRBV28 to TRBJ1-6, with unresolved D. This clonotype was sampled from a man over 45 with active or convalescent COVID-19. The CDR3 DNA sequence: TGTGCCAGCAGGCCCGGGGATTCACCCCTCCACTTT. Translating gives CASRPGDSPLHF.